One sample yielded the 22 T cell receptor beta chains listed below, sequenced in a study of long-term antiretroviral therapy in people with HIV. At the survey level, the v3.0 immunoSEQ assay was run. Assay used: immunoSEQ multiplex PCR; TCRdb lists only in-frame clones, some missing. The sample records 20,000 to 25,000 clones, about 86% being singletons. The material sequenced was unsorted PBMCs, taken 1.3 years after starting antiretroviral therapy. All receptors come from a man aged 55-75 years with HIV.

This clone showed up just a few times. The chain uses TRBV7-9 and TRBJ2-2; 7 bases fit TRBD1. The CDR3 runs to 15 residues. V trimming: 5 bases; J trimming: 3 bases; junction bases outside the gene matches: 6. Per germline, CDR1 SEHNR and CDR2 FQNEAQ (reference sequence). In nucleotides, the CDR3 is TGTGCCAGCAGCACCTGGGACAGCTACACCGGGGAGCTGTTTTTT. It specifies CASSTWDSYTGELFF.

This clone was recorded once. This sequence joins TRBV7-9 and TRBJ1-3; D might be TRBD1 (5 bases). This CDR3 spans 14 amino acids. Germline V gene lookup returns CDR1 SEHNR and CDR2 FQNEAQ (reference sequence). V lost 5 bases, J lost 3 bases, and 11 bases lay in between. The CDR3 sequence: CASSGSGFGNTIYF. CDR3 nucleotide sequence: TGTGCCAGCAGCGGTTCAGGGTTTGGAAACACCATATATTTT.

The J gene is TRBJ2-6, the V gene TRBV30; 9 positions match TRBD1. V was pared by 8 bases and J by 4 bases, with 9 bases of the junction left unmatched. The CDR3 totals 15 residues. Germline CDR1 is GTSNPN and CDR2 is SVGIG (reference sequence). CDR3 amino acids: CAGGTGNSGANVLTF. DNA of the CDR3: TGTGCCGGCGGGACAGGGAATTCGGGGGCCAACGTCCTGACTTTC.

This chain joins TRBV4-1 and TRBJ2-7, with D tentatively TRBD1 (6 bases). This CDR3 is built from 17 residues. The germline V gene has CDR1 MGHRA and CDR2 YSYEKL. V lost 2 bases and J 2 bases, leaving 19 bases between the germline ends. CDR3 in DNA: TGCGCCAGCAGCCAACCTGACGCCGGGACACTCCCCTACGAGCAGTACTTC. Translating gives CASSQPDAGTLPYEQYF.

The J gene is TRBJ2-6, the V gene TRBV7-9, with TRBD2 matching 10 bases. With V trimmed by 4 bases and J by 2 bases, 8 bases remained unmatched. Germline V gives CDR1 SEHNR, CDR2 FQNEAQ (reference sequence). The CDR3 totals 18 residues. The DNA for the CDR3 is TGTGCCAGCAGCTCAAGGGTTAGCGGGAGGACTGGGGCCAACGTCCTGACTTTC. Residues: CASSSRVSGRTGANVLTF.

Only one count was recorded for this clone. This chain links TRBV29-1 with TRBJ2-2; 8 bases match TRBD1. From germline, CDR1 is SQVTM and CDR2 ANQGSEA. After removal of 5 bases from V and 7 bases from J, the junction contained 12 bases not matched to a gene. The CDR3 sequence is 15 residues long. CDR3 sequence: CSVLYWDRFNGELFF. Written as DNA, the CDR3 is TGCAGCGTTCTTTATTGGGACAGGTTTAACGGGGAGCTGTTTTTT.

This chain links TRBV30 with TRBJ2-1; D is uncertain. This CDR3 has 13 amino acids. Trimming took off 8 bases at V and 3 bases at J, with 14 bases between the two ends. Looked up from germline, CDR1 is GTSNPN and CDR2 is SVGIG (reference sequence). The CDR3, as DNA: TGTGCCCGATCACACTCGGGCTACAATGAGCAGTTCTTC. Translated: CARSHSGYNEQFF.

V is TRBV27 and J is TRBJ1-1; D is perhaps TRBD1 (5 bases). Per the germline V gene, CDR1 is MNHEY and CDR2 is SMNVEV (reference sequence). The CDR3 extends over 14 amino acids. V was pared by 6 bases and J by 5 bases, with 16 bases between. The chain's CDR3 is CASSPWDGGTEAFF. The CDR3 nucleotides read TGTGCCAGCAGCCCTTGGGACGGCGGAACTGAAGCTTTCTTT.

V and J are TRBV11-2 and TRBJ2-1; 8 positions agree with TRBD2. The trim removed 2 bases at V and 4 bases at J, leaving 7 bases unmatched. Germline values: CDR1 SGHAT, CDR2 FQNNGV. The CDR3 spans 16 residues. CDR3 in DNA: TGTGCCAGCAGCTTATCTCTAGCGGGCCTATACAATGAGCAGTTCTTC. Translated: CASSLSLAGLYNEQFF.

CDR3 residues: CASSLSRSLNTEAFF. The CDR3 bases are TGTGCCAGCAGTTTATCGAGATCGTTGAACACTGAAGCTTTCTTT. This rearrangement joins TRBV27 to TRBJ1-1; the D is unclear. This CDR3 has 15 amino acids. Deletions cut 0 bases from V and 0 bases from J, with 8 bases between. CDR1 and CDR2 (germline): MNHEY, SMNVEV (reference sequence).

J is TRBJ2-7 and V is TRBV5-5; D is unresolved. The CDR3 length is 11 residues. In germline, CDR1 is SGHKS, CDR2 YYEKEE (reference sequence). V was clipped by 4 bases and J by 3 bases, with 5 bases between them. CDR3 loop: CASSQNYEQYF. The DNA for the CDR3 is TGTGCCAGCAGCCAAAACTACGAGCAGTACTTC.

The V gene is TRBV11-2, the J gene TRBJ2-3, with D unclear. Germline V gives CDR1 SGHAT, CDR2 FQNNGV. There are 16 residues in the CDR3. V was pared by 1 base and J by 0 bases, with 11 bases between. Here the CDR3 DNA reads TGTGCCAGCAGCTTAGGGCTTCAGGCTAGCACAGATACGCAGTATTTT. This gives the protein CASSLGLQASTDTQYF.

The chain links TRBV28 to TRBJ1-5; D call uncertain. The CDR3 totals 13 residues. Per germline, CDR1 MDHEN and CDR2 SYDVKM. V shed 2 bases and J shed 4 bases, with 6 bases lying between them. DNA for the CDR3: TGTGCCAGCAGTTTAGTGGGGAATCAGCCCCAGCATTTT. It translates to CASSLVGNQPQHF.

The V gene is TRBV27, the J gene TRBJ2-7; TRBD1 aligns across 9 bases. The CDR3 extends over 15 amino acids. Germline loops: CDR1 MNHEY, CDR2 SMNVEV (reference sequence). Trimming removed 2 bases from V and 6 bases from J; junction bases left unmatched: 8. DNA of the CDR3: TGTGCCAGCAGTTTAACAGGGGGCTCTCTTCTCGAGCAGTACTTC. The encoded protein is CASSLTGGSLLEQYF.

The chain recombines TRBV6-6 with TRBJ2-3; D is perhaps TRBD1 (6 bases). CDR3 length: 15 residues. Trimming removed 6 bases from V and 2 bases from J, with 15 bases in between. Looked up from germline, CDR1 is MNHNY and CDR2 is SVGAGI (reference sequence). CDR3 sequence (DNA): TGTGCCAGCAGACCCGGACAGACCCACACAGATACGCAGTATTTT. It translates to CASRPGQTHTDTQYF.

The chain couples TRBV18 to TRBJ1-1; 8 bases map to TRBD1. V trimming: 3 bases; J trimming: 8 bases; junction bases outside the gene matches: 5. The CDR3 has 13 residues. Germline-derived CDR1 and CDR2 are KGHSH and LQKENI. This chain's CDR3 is CASSPQGASEAFF. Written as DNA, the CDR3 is TGTGCCAGCTCACCTCAGGGGGCTTCGGAAGCTTTCTTT. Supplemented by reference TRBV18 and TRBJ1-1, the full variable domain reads NAGVMQNPRHLVRRRGQEARLRCSPMKGHSHVYWYRQLPEEGLKFMVYLQKENIIDESGMPKERFSAEFPKEGPSILRIQQVVRGDSAAYFCASSPQGASEAFFGQGTRLTVV.

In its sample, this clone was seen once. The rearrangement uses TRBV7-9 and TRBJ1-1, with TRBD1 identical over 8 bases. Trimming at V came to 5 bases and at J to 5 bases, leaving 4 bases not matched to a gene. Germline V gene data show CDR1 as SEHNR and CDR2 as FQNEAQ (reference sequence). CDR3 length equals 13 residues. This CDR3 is CASSLRGPTEAFF. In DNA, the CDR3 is TGTGCCAGCAGCCTCAGGGGGCCGACTGAAGCTTTCTTT. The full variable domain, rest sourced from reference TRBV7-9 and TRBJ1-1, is DTGVSQNPRHKITKRGQNVTFRCDPISEHNRLYWYRQTLGQGPEFLTYFQNEAQLEKSRLLSDRFSAERPKGSFSTLEIQRTEQGDSAMYLCASSLRGPTEAFFGQGTRLTVV.

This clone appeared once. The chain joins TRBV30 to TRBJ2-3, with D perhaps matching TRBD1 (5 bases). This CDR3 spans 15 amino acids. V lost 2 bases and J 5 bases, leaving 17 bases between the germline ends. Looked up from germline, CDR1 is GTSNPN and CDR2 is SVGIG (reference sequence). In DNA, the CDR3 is TGTGCCTGGAGTTATCAGGGTGTTGCCAGAGATACGCAGTATTTT. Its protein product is CAWSYQGVARDTQYF.

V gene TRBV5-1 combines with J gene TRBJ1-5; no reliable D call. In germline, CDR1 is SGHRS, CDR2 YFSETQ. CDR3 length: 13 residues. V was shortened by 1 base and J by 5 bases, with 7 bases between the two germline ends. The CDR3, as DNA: TGCGCCAGCAGCTTGAGTGCGGATCAGCCCCAGCATTTT. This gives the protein CASSLSADQPQHF.

The DNA for the CDR3 is TGTGCCAGCAGCTTGGCCGGGGTATTATACCACAATGAGCAGTTCTTC. This sequence encodes CASSLAGVLYHNEQFF. This chain uses TRBV5-6 with TRBJ2-1, with D perhaps matching TRBD2 (5 bases). Trimming cost V 0 bases and J 5 bases, with 15 bases left between them. This CDR3 spans 16 amino acids. Germline V gene data show CDR1 as SGHDT and CDR2 as YYEEEE.

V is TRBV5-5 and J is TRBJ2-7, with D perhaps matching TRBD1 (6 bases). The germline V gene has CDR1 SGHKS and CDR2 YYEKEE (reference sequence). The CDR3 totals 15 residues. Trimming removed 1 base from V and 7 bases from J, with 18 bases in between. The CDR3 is CASSLWAGESGEQYF. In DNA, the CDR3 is TGTGCCAGCAGCTTGTGGGCAGGGGAGTCAGGGGAGCAGTACTTC.

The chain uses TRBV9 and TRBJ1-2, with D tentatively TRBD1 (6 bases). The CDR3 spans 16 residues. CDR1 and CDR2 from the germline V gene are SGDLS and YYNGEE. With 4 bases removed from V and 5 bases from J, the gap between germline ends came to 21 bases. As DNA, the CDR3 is TGTGCCAGCAGCCCCGACCCAACAGGGATTCGATATGGCTACACCTTC. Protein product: CASSPDPTGIRYGYTF.